The text below deals with one T cell receptor (beta chain). Its antigen is as yet unknown. PCR amplification relied on 60 Vbeta primers (plus 13 Jbeta primers). Measured with immunoSEQ multiplex PCR; TCRdb has only the in-frame clones, and not every one. In the table there are about 87,000 clones, 74% of which are singletons. This CDR3 is built from 17 residues. Germline V gives CDR1 SGHNT, CDR2 YYREEE (reference sequence). After removal of 4 bases from V and 2 bases from J, the junction contained 11 bases not matched to a gene. These data are taken from a study of cytomegalovirus exposure and HLA in healthy donors. Study-level background: As an earlier analysis found, 150 million to 200 million T cells yielded 100 million to 130 million unique TCR beta sequences. Overall study findings and caveats: The authors reported that TCR beta sequences could predict HLA-A and HLA-B alleles. These predictions were accurate for most subjects in the first cohort. In a later analysis, most CMV-associated TCR beta chains appeared HLA-restricted. There were some 150 TCR beta chains listed as cytomegalovirus-associated.

V usage is TRBV5-4 and J usage is TRBJ2-5; 10 bases agree with TRBD2. The sample was PBMCs. This sequence originates from a young man in good health and CMV-seropositive. The CDR3 here is CASSPRASGGGQETQYF. CDR3 in DNA: TGTGCCAGCAGCCCTAGGGCTAGCGGGGGAGGTCAAGAGACCCAGTACTTC. Based on the CDR3 plus reference TRBV5-4 and TRBJ2-5, the full variable domain is ETGVTQSPTHLIKTRGQQVTLRCSSQSGHNTVSWYQQALGQGPQFIFQYYREEENGRGNFPPRFSGLQFPNYSSELNVNALELDDSALYLCASSPRASGGGQETQYFGPGTRLLVL.